What follows describes a single T cell receptor beta chain. As handled by the study authors: Estimation of nucleated cell counts relied on the amplification of reference gene primers. Sequencing used immunoSEQ multiplex PCR; TCRdb keeps in-frame clones, though not all of them. That table is the source of V, J and clone size, and D and trimming were worked out from the DNA. The sample lists under 250,000 clones, 86% seen once, with around 1.5% in the top ten. The data were obtained in a study of blood T cell repertoires in COVID-19. Study as a whole: COVID-19 samples from acute and convalescent phases originated in the United States, Italy and Spain. In each case, the material was cDNA or gDNA derived from T cells, B-cell-depleted T cells, or PBMCs.

Trimming left V 2 bases short and J 1 base short, with 11 bases between. This CDR3 region has 15 residues. Germline V gene data show CDR1 as LNHDA and CDR2 as SQIVND (reference sequence). Sequenced material: peripheral blood. The clonotype originates from a woman aged 60-75 years who had recovered from COVID-19. The chain joins TRBV19 to TRBJ1-1; maybe TRBD1 (6 bases). The CDR3 region is CASSINRGGNTEAFF. Here the CDR3 DNA reads TGTGCCAGTAGTATAAATAGGGGGGGGAACACTGAAGCTTTCTTT. The variable domain in full, with the rest retrieved from reference TRBV19 and TRBJ1-1, is DGGITQSPKYLFRKEGQNVTLSCEQNLNHDAMYWYRQDPGQGLRLIYYSQIVNDFQKGDIAEGYSVSREKKESFPLTVTSAQKNPTAFYLCASSINRGGNTEAFFGQGTRLTVV.